These 26 T cell receptor beta chains were all obtained from the same sample, sequenced in a study of T cell changes during pregnancy in multiple sclerosis. Sequenced by immunoSEQ multiplex PCR; TCRdb stores in-frame clones only, minus some. The table includes roughly 33,000 clones, over 80% detected once. The sample was CD4+ T cells from peripheral blood mononuclear cells, taken in the third trimester of pregnancy. The receptors originated from a female donor in good health, enrolled as a control in a pregnancy study.

The V gene is TRBV15, the J gene TRBJ1-1; a weak D match, TRBD1 (5 bases). V lost 0 bases and J lost 10, with 9 bases in between. The CDR3 has 12 amino acids. The V gene's germline CDR1 is LNHNV and CDR2 YYDKDF (reference sequence). CDR3 residues: CATSRDREAAFF. The DNA of the CDR3 is TGTGCCACCAGCAGAGACAGGGAGGCAGCTTTCTTT. Combining the CDR3 with reference TRBV15 and TRBJ1-1 gives the whole variable domain DAMVIQNPRYQVTQFGKPVTLSCSQTLNHNVMYWYQQKSSQAPKLLFHYYDKDFNNEADTPDNFQSRRPNTSFCFLDIRSPGLGDTAMYLCATSRDREAAFFGQGTRLTVV.

The J gene is TRBJ2-2, the V gene TRBV6-1, with 9 bases identical to TRBD2. With V trimmed by 7 bases and J by 1 base, 4 bases remained unmatched. CDR1 and CDR2 (germline): MNHNS, SASEGT. CDR3 length equals 15 residues. The CDR3 reads CASTPTSGNTGELFF. The CDR3 coding sequence is TGTGCCAGCACCCCGACTAGCGGGAACACCGGGGAGCTGTTTTTT.

The chain links TRBV28 to TRBJ1-2, with a weak D call TRBD1 (6 bases). Germline CDR1 and CDR2: MDHEN and SYDVKM. Between the trimmed V and J ends, which lost 5 bases and 7 bases, there was a span of 20 bases. This CDR3 comprises 15 residues. CDR3 loop: CASSLSVGGRGGYTF. The CDR3 coding sequence is TGTGCCAGCAGTCTCTCCGTGGGGGGGCGAGGTGGCTACACCTTC.

This clone was picked up one time. The chain employs TRBV28 and TRBJ1-1, with 7 positions matching TRBD1. The germline V gene has CDR1 MDHEN and CDR2 SYDVKM. V lost 4 bases and J lost 4; bases outside the gene matches: 3. The length of the CDR3 is 13 residues. As DNA, the CDR3 is TGTGCCAGCAGTTACAGGGGACTCACTGAAGCTTTCTTT. Translating gives CASSYRGLTEAFF.

This clone was counted once. The V gene is TRBV10-1, the J gene TRBJ2-7, with D possibly matching TRBD2 (7 bases). V dropped 9 bases and J dropped 4 bases, with 22 bases sitting between them. This CDR3 comprises 15 residues. Germline CDR1 reads WNHNN; CDR2 reads SYGVQD (reference sequence). CDR3 sequence: CASYTRGGRCYEQYF. As DNA, the CDR3 is TGCGCCAGTTACACTCGCGGGGGCAGGTGTTACGAGCAGTACTTC.

This clone showed up just once. The gene calls are TRBV29-1 and TRBJ1-1; no firm D call. The CDR3 is 12 amino acids. Trimming removed 5 bases at V and 4 bases at J, with 11 bases between. Germline V gene sequence: CDR1 SQVTM, CDR2 ANQGSEA. As DNA, the CDR3 is TGCAGCGTTAATAGCGTGGGCACTGAAGCTTTCTTT. This gives the protein CSVNSVGTEAFF.

The genes are TRBV5-1 and TRBJ2-5; no definite D call. The end of the DNA fits TRBJ2-7 better, so the J call may be wrong. There are 13 residues in the CDR3. Germline values: CDR1 SGHRS, CDR2 YFSETQ. The CDR3 reads CASSPVSSYEQYF. The CDR3 region has the DNA TGCGCCAGCAGCCCCGTCTCATCGTACGAGCAGTACTTC.

The rearrangement links TRBV6-1 to TRBJ2-5; the D gene is possibly TRBD1 (5 bases). The V and J ends lost 7 bases and 5 bases respectively, with 17 bases between them. The CDR3 extends over 14 amino acids. In germline, CDR1 is MNHNS, CDR2 SASEGT. CDR3: CASIQQGRKETQYF. CDR3 sequence (DNA): TGTGCCAGCATTCAGCAGGGAAGAAAGGAGACCCAGTACTTC.

In its sample, this clone was seen once. The V call is TRBV2, the J call TRBJ2-1, with 11 nucleotides matching TRBD2. The V segment lost 4 bases and the J segment 6 bases; nucleotides outside the gene matches: 2. Per the germline V gene, CDR1 is SNHLY and CDR2 is FYNNEI. This CDR3 spans 14 amino acids. The CDR3 here is CASSALAGVNEQFF. CDR3 sequence (DNA): TGTGCCAGCAGTGCACTAGCGGGAGTCAATGAGCAGTTCTTC.

The gene calls are TRBV11-2 and TRBJ2-7, with a tentative D call TRBD1 (6 bases). Trimming shortened V by 5 bases and J by 3 bases, and 14 bases separated the two germline ends. There are 14 residues in the CDR3. Germline-derived CDR1 and CDR2 are SGHAT and FQNNGV. In nucleotides, the CDR3 is TGTGCCAGCAGCCCGATGACAGGAGACTACGAGCAGTACTTC. Its translation is CASSPMTGDYEQYF.

This clone was detected only a few times. The CDR3 nucleotides read TGTGCCAGCAGCCGACGGGACAACTATAACTATGGCTACACCTTC. This encodes CASSRRDNYNYGYTF. V usage is TRBV7-9 and J usage is TRBJ1-2; TRBD1 might be the D (6 bases). This CDR3 has 15 residues. The germline V gene encodes CDR1 SEHNR and CDR2 FQNEAQ (reference sequence). Trimming took 5 bases from V and 1 from J, leaving 14 bases between them.

This chain links TRBV7-9 with TRBJ2-7, with no clear D. V was clipped by 5 bases and J by 2 bases, with 4 bases between them. This CDR3 has 11 amino acids. The germline CDR1 and CDR2 sequences are SEHNR and FQNEAQ (reference sequence). DNA for the CDR3: TGTGCCAGCAGCCCTGCCTACGAGCAGTACTTC. It encodes CASSPAYEQYF. Filled out from reference TRBV7-9 and TRBJ2-7, the complete variable domain reads DTGVSQNPRHKITKRGQNVTFRCDPISEHNRLYWYRQTLGQGPEFLTYFQNEAQLEKSRLLSDRFSAERPKGSFSTLEIQRTEQGDSAMYLCASSPAYEQYFGPGTRLTVT.

The genes are TRBV7-9 and TRBJ2-7; D is possibly TRBD1 (5 bases). The ends were cut back, 10 bases at V and 2 bases at J, with 12 bases in the middle. Germline CDR1 is SEHNR and CDR2 is FQNEAQ (reference sequence). CDR3 length: 12 residues. The CDR3 loop is CATTASTYEQYF. CDR3 bases: TGTGCCACGACAGCGTCGACCTACGAGCAGTACTTC.

This chain links TRBV4-2 with TRBJ2-7; possibly TRBD2 for D (5 bases). Trimming stripped 0 bases from V and 6 bases from J, with 12 bases between. The CDR3 consists of 14 residues. CDR1 is LGHNA and CDR2 is YNFKEQ in the germline V gene. In nucleotides, the CDR3 is TGTGCCAGCAGCCAAGATGAAGCACTAGGCGAGCAGTACTTC. Protein product: CASSQDEALGEQYF.

Here the CDR3 reads CASSLGWAVSGNTIYF. CDR3 DNA sequence: TGTGCCAGCAGCTTAGGGTGGGCAGTCTCTGGAAACACCATATATTTT. The chain carries TRBV7-9 and TRBJ1-3; D call uncertain. CDR1 and CDR2 from the germline V gene are SEHNR and FQNEAQ (reference sequence). CDR3 size: 16 residues. V lost 1 base and J 0 bases, leaving 10 bases between the germline ends.

The chain carries TRBV7-2 and TRBJ2-3; the D gene is possibly TRBD2 (5 bases). V was clipped by 5 bases and J by 1 base, with 10 bases between them. The CDR3 has 14 amino acids. The germline gives CDR1 SGHTA, CDR2 FQGNSA. The CDR3 DNA is TGTGCCAGCAGCCTACAGAGGGGCACAGATACGCAGTATTTT. This codes for CASSLQRGTDTQYF.

The rearrangement links TRBV7-9 to TRBJ1-3; D is ambiguous. The CDR3 runs 16 residues. Trimming left V 4 bases short and J 2 bases short, with 15 bases between. CDR1 and CDR2 (germline): SEHNR, FQNEAQ (reference sequence). The CDR3: CASSSLSGRTGNTIYF. CDR3 sequence (DNA): TGTGCCAGCAGCTCCCTTAGTGGCAGGACTGGAAACACCATATATTTT.

The V gene is TRBV7-2, the J gene TRBJ1-5, with D possibly being TRBD1 (5 bases). There are 13 residues in the CDR3. V lost 5 bases and J 7 bases, leaving 12 bases between the germline ends. CDR1 is SGHTA and CDR2 is FQGNSA in the germline V gene. CDR3 protein: CASSMGGKQPQHF. The DNA of the CDR3 is TGTGCCAGCAGCATGGGGGGGAAGCAGCCCCAGCATTTT.

The V and J genes are TRBV28 and TRBJ2-1, with 12 bases that match TRBD2. Unmatched junction bases numbered 5, after V lost 4 bases and J lost 7 bases. The CDR3 covers 15 residues. Germline loops: CDR1 MDHEN, CDR2 SYDVKM. The chain's CDR3 is CASSSLAGGLNEQFF. CDR3 coding DNA: TGTGCCAGCAGTTCACTAGCGGGAGGTCTGAATGAGCAGTTCTTC. Based on the CDR3 plus reference TRBV28 and TRBJ2-1, the full variable domain is DVKVTQSSRYLVKRTGEKVFLECVQDMDHENMFWYRQDPGLGLRLIYFSYDVKMKEKGDIPEGYSVSREKKERFSLILESASTNQTSMYLCASSSLAGGLNEQFFGPGTRLTVL.

The CDR3 DNA is TGTGCCAGCAGCTTAGCGAGCGGACAGTCTAACGAGCAGTACTTC. Its protein product is CASSLASGQSNEQYF. The J gene is TRBJ2-7, the V gene TRBV7-6; D is possibly TRBD1 (6 bases). The CDR3 runs to 15 residues. Germline V gives CDR1 SGHVS, CDR2 FNYEAQ. V was trimmed by 0 bases and J by 5 bases, leaving 14 bases between them.

This chain joins TRBV28 and TRBJ1-6, with TRBD1 identical over 7 bases. Losses at the gene ends were 4 bases for V and 6 bases for J; bases not matched to a gene: 9. Germline lookup yields CDR1 MDHEN and CDR2 SYDVKM. The CDR3 contains 16 residues. This CDR3 reads CASSYTRGAGNSPLHF. DNA of the CDR3: TGTGCCAGCAGTTACACCAGGGGGGCCGGTAATTCACCCCTCCACTTT.

This clone was seen just once. The chain joins TRBV29-1 to TRBJ2-1; 11 bases are a match to TRBD2. This CDR3 has 12 amino acids. V was clipped by 7 bases and J by 6 bases; unmatched bases: 2. Per germline, CDR1 SQVTM and CDR2 ANQGSEA. The CDR3 DNA is TGCAGCGCAACTAGCGGGGGCAATGAGCAGTTCTTC. Encoded protein: CSATSGGNEQFF.

V usage is TRBV28 and J usage is TRBJ2-7, with D perhaps TRBD2 (6 bases). Germline V gene sequence: CDR1 MDHEN, CDR2 SYDVKM. V lost 5 bases and J lost 4, with 15 bases in between. The CDR3 runs to 14 residues. In DNA form, the CDR3 reads TGTGCCAGCAGTAAATTAGCGGAACGTTACGAGCAGTACTTC. Translated: CASSKLAERYEQYF.

V gene TRBV28 combines with J gene TRBJ1-2, with D tentatively TRBD1 (6 bases). The CDR3 contains 15 residues. CDR1 is MDHEN, CDR2 SYDVKM, per germline. Trimming removed 4 bases at V and 3 bases at J, with 15 bases between. The CDR3 DNA is TGTGCCAGCAGTTCCCTGGGACAAGACGACTATGGCTACACCTTC. Amino acids: CASSSLGQDDYGYTF.

The rearrangement joins TRBV11-2 to TRBJ1-2; possibly TRBD1 for D (6 bases). The CDR3 sequence is 13 residues long. V was pared by 4 bases and J by 2 bases, with 8 bases between. The V gene's germline CDR1 is SGHAT and CDR2 FQNNGV. For the CDR3, the DNA is TGTGCCAGCAGCTCAACAGGGAACTATGGCTACACCTTC. It encodes CASSSTGNYGYTF.

This clone was observed once. The rearrangement uses TRBV6-6 and TRBJ1-5; perhaps TRBD1 as D (6 bases). V dropped 7 bases and J dropped 1 base, with 14 bases sitting between them. The CDR3 extends over 15 amino acids. From germline, CDR1 is MNHNY and CDR2 SVGAGI (reference sequence). The CDR3 here is CASNKGGGSNQPQHF. Written as DNA, the CDR3 is TGTGCCAGCAACAAGGGTGGGGGCAGCAATCAGCCCCAGCATTTT.